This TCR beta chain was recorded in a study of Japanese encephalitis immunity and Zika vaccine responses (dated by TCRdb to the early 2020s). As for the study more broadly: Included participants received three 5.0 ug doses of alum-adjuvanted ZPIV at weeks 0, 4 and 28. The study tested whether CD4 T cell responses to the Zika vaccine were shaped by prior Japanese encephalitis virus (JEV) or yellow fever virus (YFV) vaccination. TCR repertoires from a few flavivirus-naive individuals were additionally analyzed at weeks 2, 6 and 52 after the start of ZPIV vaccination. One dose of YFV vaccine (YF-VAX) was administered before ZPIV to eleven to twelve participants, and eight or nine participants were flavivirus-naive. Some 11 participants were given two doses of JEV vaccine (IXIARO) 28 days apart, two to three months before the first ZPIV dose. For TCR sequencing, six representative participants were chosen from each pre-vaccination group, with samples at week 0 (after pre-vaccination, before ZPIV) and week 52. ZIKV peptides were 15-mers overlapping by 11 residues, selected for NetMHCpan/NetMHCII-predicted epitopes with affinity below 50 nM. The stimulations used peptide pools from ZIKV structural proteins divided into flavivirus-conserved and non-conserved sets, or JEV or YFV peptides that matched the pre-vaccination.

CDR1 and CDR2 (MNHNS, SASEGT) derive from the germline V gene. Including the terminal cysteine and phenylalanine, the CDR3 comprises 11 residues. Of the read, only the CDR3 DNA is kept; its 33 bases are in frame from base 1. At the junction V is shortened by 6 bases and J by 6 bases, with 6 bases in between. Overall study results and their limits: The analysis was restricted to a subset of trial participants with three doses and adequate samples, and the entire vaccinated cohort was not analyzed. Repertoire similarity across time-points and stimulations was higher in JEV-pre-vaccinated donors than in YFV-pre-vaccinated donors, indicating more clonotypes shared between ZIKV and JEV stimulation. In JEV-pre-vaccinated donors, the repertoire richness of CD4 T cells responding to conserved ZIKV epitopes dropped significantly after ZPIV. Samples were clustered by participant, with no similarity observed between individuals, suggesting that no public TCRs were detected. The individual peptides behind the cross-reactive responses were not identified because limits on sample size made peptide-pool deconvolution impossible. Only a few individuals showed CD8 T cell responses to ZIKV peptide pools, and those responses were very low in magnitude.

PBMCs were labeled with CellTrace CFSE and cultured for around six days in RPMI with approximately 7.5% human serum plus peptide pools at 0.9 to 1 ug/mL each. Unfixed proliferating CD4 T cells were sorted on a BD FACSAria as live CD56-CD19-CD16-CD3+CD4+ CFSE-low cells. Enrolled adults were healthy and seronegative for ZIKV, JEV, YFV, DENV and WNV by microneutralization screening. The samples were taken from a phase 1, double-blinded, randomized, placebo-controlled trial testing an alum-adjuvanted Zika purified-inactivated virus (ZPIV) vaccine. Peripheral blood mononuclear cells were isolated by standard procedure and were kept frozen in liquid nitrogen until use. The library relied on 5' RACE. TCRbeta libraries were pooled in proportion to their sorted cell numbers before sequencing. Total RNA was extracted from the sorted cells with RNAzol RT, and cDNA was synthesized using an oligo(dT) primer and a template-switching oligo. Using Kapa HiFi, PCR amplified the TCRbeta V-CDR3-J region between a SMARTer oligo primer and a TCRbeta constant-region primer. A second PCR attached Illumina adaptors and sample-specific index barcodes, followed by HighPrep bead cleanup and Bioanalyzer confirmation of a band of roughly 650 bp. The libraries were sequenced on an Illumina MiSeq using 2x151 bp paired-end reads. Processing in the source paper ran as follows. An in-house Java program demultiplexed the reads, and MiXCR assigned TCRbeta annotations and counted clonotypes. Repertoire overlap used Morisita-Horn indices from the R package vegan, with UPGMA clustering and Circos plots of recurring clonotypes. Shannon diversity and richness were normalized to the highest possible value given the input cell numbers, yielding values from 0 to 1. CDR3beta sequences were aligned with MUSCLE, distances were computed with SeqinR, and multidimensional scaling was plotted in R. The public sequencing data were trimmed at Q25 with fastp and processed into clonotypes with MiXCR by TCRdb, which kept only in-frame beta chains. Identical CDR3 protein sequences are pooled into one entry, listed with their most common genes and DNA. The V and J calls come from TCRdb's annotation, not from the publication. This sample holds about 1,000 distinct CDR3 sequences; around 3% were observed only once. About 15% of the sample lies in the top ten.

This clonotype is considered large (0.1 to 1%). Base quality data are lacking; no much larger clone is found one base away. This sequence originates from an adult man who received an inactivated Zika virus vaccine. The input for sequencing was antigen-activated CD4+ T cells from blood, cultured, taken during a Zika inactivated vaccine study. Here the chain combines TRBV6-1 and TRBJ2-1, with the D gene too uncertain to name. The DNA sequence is TGTGCCAGCAGCTCCCTCAATGAGCAGTTCTTC. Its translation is CASSSLNEQFF.